Described below is a single TCR beta chain sequence and its context. Its recognized antigen is unknown. Base qualities are not recorded, but no much larger clone differs from it by a single base. The data originate from a study of CD8 T cells in ankylosing spondylitis (dated 2017 in TCRdb). Background on the whole study: The study profiled T cell receptor beta repertoires in healthy donors and ankylosing spondylitis patients to find disease-linked TCR variants. Samples of peripheral blood were taken, and for ankylosing spondylitis patients, synovial fluid was collected as well. In total, the full study cohort was made up of nearly 110 healthy donors and approximately 27 ankylosing spondylitis patients.

The listed sequencing device is Illumina HiSeq 2500. Quantitative 5'-RACE with molecular barcodes was used to prepare TCR beta libraries. For the original study's pipeline: Disease-linked TCR variants were identified with a new computational method built on a probabilistic model of VDJ rearrangement. In TCRdb, the public reads were trimmed at Q25 with fastp and aligned with MiXCR, with productive beta chains retained. All rows with the same CDR3 protein become a single entry with the most common DNA and genes. TCRdb's processing, not the authors' own work, is the source of the V and J calls. The sample table shows hundreds of thousands of distinct CDR3 sequences, and roughly 20% are seen once. The ten largest clones take up 3.5% of the sample. Points the paper makes about the study in general: The disease-linked clones showed a CD8+ phenotype and occurred at relatively low frequencies in peripheral blood. Some of the motif variants had been reported before in the synovial fluid and blood of reactive arthritis patients, a finding that suggests common disease-initiation mechanisms. Blood from ankylosing spondylitis patients appeared to be characterized by a TCR beta motif composed of under 10 highly homologous amino acid variants. According to the report, matched synovial fluid samples from ankylosing spondylitis patients were significantly enriched for the disease-linked clones.

The germline V gene yields SGHRS for CDR1 and YFSETQ for CDR2. Compared with germline, V lacks 4 bases and J lacks 8 bases; bases without a gene match: 12. Inclusive of the bounding cysteine and phenylalanine, the CDR3 is 16 residues long. This entry keeps only the CDR3 DNA: 48 bases, framed from base 1. What was sequenced was blood, either unsorted or a sorted T cell fraction (not recorded which). The sequence is built from TRBV5-1 and TRBJ2-1, and 10 junctional nucleotides match TRBD2. This TCR came from a female donor with ankylosing spondylitis or in good health (not recorded which). The CDR3 region: CASSRSSAGGPDEQFF. The DNA is as follows: TGCGCCAGCAGCCGTAGTTCAGCGGGAGGGCCCGATGAGCAGTTCTTC.